What follows are 10 T cell receptor beta chains derived from one specimen sequenced in a study of OX40 agonist ivuxolimab in advanced cancers. Clones were sequenced by immunoSEQ multiplex PCR, and TCRdb holds only the in-frame ones, with some missing. This table holds some 87,000 clones, roughly 84% found once. Sequencing used CD4+ or CD8+ T cells sorted from blood, obtained in a trial of the OX40 agonist ivuxolimab. These receptors were obtained from an adult with an advanced solid tumor such as melanoma, head and neck, liver or kidney cancer.

The J gene is TRBJ2-3, the V gene TRBV11-2; 8 nucleotides match TRBD2. With V trimmed by 5 bases and J by 0 bases, 10 bases remained unmatched. Germline values: CDR1 SGHAT, CDR2 FQNNGV. The CDR3 loop spans 17 amino acids. DNA for the CDR3: TGTGCCAGCAGCCAAGGTCACCGGGGGGGTAGCACAGATACGCAGTATTTT. This codes for CASSQGHRGGSTDTQYF.

V and J are TRBV19 and TRBJ1-4; TRBD1 is a possible D gene (5 bases). Between the trimmed V and J ends, which lost 5 bases and 6 bases, there was a span of 16 bases. Germline V gene lookup returns CDR1 LNHDA and CDR2 SQIVND (reference sequence). The CDR3 covers 15 residues. The CDR3 region is CASSEGTADHEKLFF. As DNA, the CDR3 is TGTGCCAGTAGTGAAGGGACGGCGGACCATGAAAAACTGTTTTTT.

The rearrangement links TRBV6-5 to TRBJ2-5; D gene uncertain. The CDR3 covers 14 residues. The germline CDR1 and CDR2 sequences are MNHEY and SVGAGI. Trimming shortened V by 4 bases and J by 2 bases, and 11 bases separated the two germline ends. In nucleotides, the CDR3 is TGTGCCAGCAGTTTCGATACAGCTCAAGAGACCCAGTACTTC. Translated, it gives CASSFDTAQETQYF.

The chain combines TRBV5-4 with TRBJ2-1, with 14 bases lining up with TRBD2. From germline, CDR1 is SGHNT and CDR2 YYREEE (reference sequence). CDR3 length: 18 residues. Trimming took 2 bases from V and 7 from J; bases not matched to a gene: 11. CDR3 residues: CASSFPGTSGSSKNEQFF. The CDR3 DNA reads TGTGCCAGCAGCTTCCCTGGGACTAGCGGGAGTAGTAAGAATGAGCAGTTCTTC.

The V gene is TRBV9, the J gene TRBJ1-6; TRBD1 might be the D (5 bases). CDR3 length equals 14 residues. Trimming shortened V by 4 bases and J by 7 bases, and 12 bases separated the two germline ends. CDR1 is SGDLS and CDR2 is YYNGEE in the germline V gene. Here the CDR3 reads CASSKDMGNSPLHF. The CDR3 DNA reads as TGTGCCAGCAGCAAGGACATGGGGAATTCACCCCTCCACTTT. The complete variable domain, with remaining parts taken from reference TRBV9 and TRBJ1-6, reads DSGVTQTPKHLITATGQRVTLRCSPRSGDLSVYWYQQSLDQGLQFLIQYYNGEERAKGNILERFSAQQFPDLHSELNLSSLELGDSALYFCASSKDMGNSPLHFGNGTRLTVT.

The chain recombines TRBV2 with TRBJ2-2; D is unresolved. V lost 6 bases, J lost 0 bases, and 5 bases lay in between. The CDR3 spans 13 residues. Germline V gives CDR1 SNHLY, CDR2 FYNNEI. CDR3 DNA: TGTGCCAGCAGCCAGCCGAACACCGGGGAGCTGTTTTTT. It is translated as CASSQPNTGELFF.

The chain uses TRBV18 and TRBJ2-5; 7 bases are shared with TRBD1. V gave up 3 bases and J gave up 4 bases; unmatched junction bases: 8. CDR3 length: 15 amino acids. Germline CDR1 KGHSH, CDR2 LQKENI. This CDR3 reads CASSPDQTGLETQYF. CDR3 DNA: TGTGCCAGCTCACCCGACCAGACAGGGCTAGAGACCCAGTACTTC.

This clone was observed once. V usage is TRBV5-1 and J usage is TRBJ1-2, with D possibly being TRBD1 (6 bases). The germline gives CDR1 SGHRS, CDR2 YFSETQ. V gave up 6 bases and J gave up 0 bases, with 9 bases separating them. This CDR3 has 13 residues. The CDR3, as DNA: TGCGCCAGCATGGGACAACCTAACTATGGCTACACCTTC. Protein product: CASMGQPNYGYTF.

The rearrangement joins TRBV5-6 to TRBJ1-6, with D perhaps matching TRBD1 (5 bases). The V end lost 3 bases, the J end lost 0 bases, and 19 bases lay between the germline ends. This CDR3 is built from 19 residues. Germline CDR1 is SGHDT and CDR2 is YYEEEE. Here the CDR3 DNA reads TGTGCCAGCAGCTCAGTGCCCGGGACGTCGAGCTCCTATAATTCACCCCTCCACTTT. This translates into CASSSVPGTSSSYNSPLHF.

V is TRBV27 and J is TRBJ1-5; D call uncertain. The CDR3 loop spans 15 amino acids. The germline gives CDR1 MNHEY, CDR2 SMNVEV (reference sequence). Trimming took off 2 bases at V and 5 bases at J, with 13 bases between the two ends. This chain's CDR3 is CASSLGRAPDQPQHF. The CDR3 DNA follows: TGTGCCAGCAGTTTAGGTCGGGCCCCAGATCAGCCCCAGCATTTT.